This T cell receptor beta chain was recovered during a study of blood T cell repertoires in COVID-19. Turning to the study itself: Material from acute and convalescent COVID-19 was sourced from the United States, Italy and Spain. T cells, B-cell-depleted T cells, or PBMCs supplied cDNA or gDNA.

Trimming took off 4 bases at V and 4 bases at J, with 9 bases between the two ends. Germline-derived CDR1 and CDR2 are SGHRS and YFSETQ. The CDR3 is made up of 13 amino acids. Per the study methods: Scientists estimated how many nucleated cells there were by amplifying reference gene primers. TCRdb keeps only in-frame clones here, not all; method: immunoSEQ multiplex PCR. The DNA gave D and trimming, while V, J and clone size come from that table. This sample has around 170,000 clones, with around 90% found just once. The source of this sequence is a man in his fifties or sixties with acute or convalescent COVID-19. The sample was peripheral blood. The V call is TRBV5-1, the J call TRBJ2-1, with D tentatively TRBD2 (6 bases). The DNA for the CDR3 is TGCGCCAGCAGCCGGGAGAGTTACAATGAGCAGTTCTTC. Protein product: CASSRESYNEQFF.